The clone carrying this T cell receptor beta chain was seen repeatedly, ten times or more. The antigen is not known. Unique molecular identifiers were used to barcode this TCRbeta library. TCRdb ran MiXCR on the PCR reads and lists one entry per CDR3 protein. The table shows 40,000 to 60,000 distinct CDR3 sequences, with about 9% occurring only once. The data derive from a study of T-cell reconstitution after alpha-beta-depleted transplantation in children. Study-level points and caveats: After transplant, at about two months, alpha-beta T cells were reportedly derived from several hundred expanded graft clones.

The length of the CDR3 is 13 residues. Unmatched junction bases numbered 6, after V lost 6 bases and J lost 10 bases. The TCR was taken from a male patient between 2 and 15 years old who had a stem cell transplant for chronic granulomatous disease, so the T cells may come from the graft donor. The sample was PBMCs, mostly from graft donor cells, taken 60 days after TCRalphabeta/CD19-depleted stem cell transplant. The chain joins TRBV12-3 or TRBV12-4 to TRBJ2-1, with 10 bases fitting TRBD1. The DNA for the CDR3 is TGTGCCAGCAGCTCAGACAGGGGGCACGAGCAGTTCTTC. Its translation is CASSSDRGHEQFF.